Listed below are T cell receptor beta chains from one sample, sequenced in a study of T-cell reconstitution after alpha-beta-depleted transplantation in children. TCRdb used MiXCR to reprocess the PCR reads, holding one entry per CDR3 protein. The sample carries about 210,000 distinct CDR3 sequences, approximately 15% recorded once. The source material was PBMCs, mostly from graft donor cells, sampled 360 days after TCRalphabeta/CD19-depleted stem cell transplant. The origin of the receptors is a male patient aged 2-10 years who had a stem cell transplant for acute lymphoblastic leukemia, so the T cells may come from the graft donor. The CDR3 runs from the conserved cysteine through the conserved F or W. The D gene is left open where the match is weak. Clone size is stated in some rows and not others, as once, few, many or a class when expanded.

V	D	size	J	CDR3	DNA
TRBV12-3/TRBV12-4	NA	few	TRBJ2-1	CASSSVDLMSRYNEQFF	TGTGCCAGCAGTTCCGTGGACCTCATGAGTAGGTACAATGAGCAGTTCTTC
TRBV20-1	NA	NA	TRBJ2-1	CSARDRGVHGGWSYNEQFF	TGCAGTGCTAGAGATCGGGGTGTCCATGGGGGTTGGTCCTACAATGAGCAGTTCTTC
TRBV3-1	NA	few	TRBJ1-2	CASSQSYGYTF	TGTGCCAGCAGCCAAAGCTATGGCTACACCTTC
TRBV30	NA	NA	TRBJ2-1	CAWRNGGKQFF	TGTGCCTGGAGAAATGGAGGGAAGCAGTTCTTC
TRBV29-1	NA	few	TRBJ1-1	CSVVQSGRTEAFF	TGCAGCGTTGTGCAGTCCGGGCGTACTGAAGCTTTCTTT
TRBV7-3	TRBD1	NA	TRBJ1-4	CASSPPGGYGEKLFF	TGTGCCAGCAGCCCACCAGGGGGCTATGGTGAAAAACTGTTTTTT
TRBV5-1	TRBD2	NA	TRBJ2-6	CASSLTGGPSGANVLTF	TGCGCCAGCAGCTTGACGGGGGGGCCTTCTGGGGCCAACGTCCTGACTTTC
TRBV7-9	TRBD2	NA	TRBJ2-2	CASSLLAGVSNTGELFF	TGTGCCAGCAGTCTACTAGCGGGGGTTTCGAACACCGGGGAGCTGTTTTTT
TRBV7-2	TRBD2	NA	TRBJ2-7	CASSLVPVGLAYEQYF	TGTGCCAGCAGCTTAGTACCCGTTGGACTAGCGTACGAGCAGTACTTC
TRBV14	NA	many	TRBJ2-1	CASSQVPGWGSNEQFF	TGTGCCAGCAGCCAAGTTCCCGGGTGGGGGAGTAATGAGCAGTTCTTC
TRBV10-3	NA	few	TRBJ2-7	CATNGGSYEQYF	TGTGCCACAAACGGGGGTTCCTACGAGCAGTACTTC
TRBV6-5	NA	NA	TRBJ2-7	CASSLTISGDTTYEQYF	TGTGCCAGCAGTTTAACGATCTCCGGGGACACAACCTACGAGCAGTACTTC
TRBV4-1	NA	few	TRBJ2-7	CASSQGQILYEQYF	TGCGCCAGCAGCCAAGGACAGATACTCTACGAGCAGTACTTC
TRBV7-6	NA	once	TRBJ1-3	CASSLEGPHGGNTIYF	TGTGCCAGCAGCTTAGAGGGCCCCCACGGGGGAAACACCATATATTTT
TRBV24-1	TRBD2	few	TRBJ2-5	CATSDVRGGQETQYF	TGTGCCACCAGTGATGTTCGGGGGGGGCAAGAGACCCAGTACTTC
TRBV7-2	NA	few	TRBJ2-3	CASRGTSTDTQYF	TGTGCCAGTCGGGGAACTAGCACAGATACGCAGTATTTT
TRBV6-5	TRBD2	NA	TRBJ2-1	CASSYSAGGQNEQFF	TGTGCCAGCAGTTACTCGGCGGGGGGCCAGAATGAGCAGTTCTTC
TRBV27	NA	few	TRBJ1-1	CASSLMGEKLNTEAFF	TGTGCCAGCAGTTTAATGGGAGAAAAGCTGAACACTGAAGCTTTCTTT
TRBV5-5	NA	NA	TRBJ2-5	CASSLGPFQETQYF	TGTGCCAGCAGCTTGGGGCCCTTCCAAGAGACCCAGTACTTC
TRBV12-3/TRBV12-4	NA	NA	TRBJ1-1	CASRLRILNTEAFF	TGTGCCAGCAGACTGAGGATTTTGAACACTGAAGCTTTCTTT
TRBV6-1	NA	NA	TRBJ2-7	CASSTHRTSYEQYF	TGTGCCAGCAGTACACACCGTACCTCCTACGAGCAGTACTTC
TRBV28	NA	few	TRBJ2-5	CASSFDGQGVRETQYF	TGTGCCAGCAGTTTCGATGGGCAGGGCGTAAGAGAGACCCAGTACTTC
TRBV29-1	TRBD1	NA	TRBJ2-1	CSVELGQGVTNEQFF	TGCAGCGTTGAATTGGGACAGGGAGTTACCAATGAGCAGTTCTTC